This T cell receptor beta chain was recorded in a study of PD-1 blockade in classical Hodgkin lymphoma. Overall study context: Patients were given intravenous nivolumab, 3 mg/kg, every 2 weeks.

Brentuximab vedotin exposure varied among the patients, all of whom had relapsed after autologous stem cell transplantation. TCRdb keeps only in-frame clones here, not all; method: immunoSEQ multiplex PCR. Altogether about 150,000 clones are present, 78% being singletons, with the ten largest covering 7% to 9.5%. Concerning this clone itself: No antigen is known for it.

Overall study findings and caveats: By C4D1, diversity of CD4+ TCRs had risen significantly, whereas that of CD8+ TCRs had not. Healthy donors reportedly exceeded newly diagnosed patients in baseline TCR diversity. Excluded were patients who started nivolumab under 1 year after ASCT, a group that had lower diversity.

The source material was peripheral blood mononuclear cells (PBMCs), sampled before the second cycle of nivolumab. This clonotype was sampled from a human donor with classical Hodgkin lymphoma.

Here the CDR3 reads CASIEPAGVSYEQYF. CDR3 nucleotides: TGTGCCAGCATCGAACCAGCGGGAGTCTCCTACGAGCAGTACTTC. V and J are TRBV6-5 and TRBJ2-7; 8 nucleotides match TRBD2. Germline trimming cut 7 bases from V and 0 bases from J; bases unmatched to any gene: 8. CDR3 length: 15 residues. Per the germline V gene, CDR1 is MNHEY and CDR2 is SVGAGI.